This T cell receptor (beta chain) was observed in a study of vaccination effects on CD4 cells after COVID-19. Assay: immunoSEQ multiplex PCR; the TCRdb copy retains only in-frame clones and omits some. The table shows about 24,000 clones, with about 70% occurring only once. V gave up 5 bases and J gave up 2 bases, with 14 bases separating them. CDR1 and CDR2 from the germline V gene are LNHDA and SQIVND (reference sequence). This CDR3 spans 15 amino acids. Points from the study as a whole: Whether induced by infection or by vaccine, clones showed marked clonal contraction late after vaccination. Only 1 of 255 vaccine-induced clones from healthy vaccinees cross-reacted with common cold coronaviruses.

Comments on this clone: Its antigen is not identified.

Antigen-specific CD4+ T cells were expanded with viral peptide pools in the ViraFEST assay before sequencing. The culture ran for about eleven days before CD4+ T cells were isolated. The healthy vaccine recipients, who had no prior SARS-CoV-2 infection, showed negative nucleocapsid antibodies. The material sequenced was CD4+ T cells from PBMCs cultured with HCoV-NL63 spike peptides, taken before COVID-19 vaccination. The chain recombines TRBV19 with TRBJ2-3, with a weak D call TRBD2 (6 bases). The sequence was collected from a human donor who received a COVID-19 vaccine. CDR3 region: CASSVSGLHTDTQYF. CDR3 DNA sequence: TGTGCCAGTAGTGTCTCGGGACTGCACACAGATACGCAGTATTTT.